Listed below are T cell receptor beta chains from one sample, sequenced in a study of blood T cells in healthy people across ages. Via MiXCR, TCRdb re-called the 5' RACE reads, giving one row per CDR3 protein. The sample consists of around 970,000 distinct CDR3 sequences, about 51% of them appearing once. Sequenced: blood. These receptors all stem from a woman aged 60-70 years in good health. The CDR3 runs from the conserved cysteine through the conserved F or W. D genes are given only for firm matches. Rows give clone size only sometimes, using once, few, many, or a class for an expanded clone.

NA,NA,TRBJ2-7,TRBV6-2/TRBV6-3,TGTGCCAGTACATACCCCTCCTACGAGCAGTACTTC,CASTYPSYEQYF
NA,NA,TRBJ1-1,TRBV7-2,TGTGCCAGCAGCTCCCTCTGGGCTAGGGCTGAAGCTTTCTTT,CASSSLWARAEAFF
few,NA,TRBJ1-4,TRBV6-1,TGTGCCAGCACCCCGGAAGGGTTCAATGAAAAACTGTTTTTT,CASTPEGFNEKLFF
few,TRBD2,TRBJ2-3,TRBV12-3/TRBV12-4,TGTGCCAGCAGTTTATTGGCGGGAGGGCCATCTCGCACAGATACGCAGTATTTT,CASSLLAGGPSRTDTQYF
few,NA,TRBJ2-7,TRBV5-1,TGCGCCAGCAGCTTGATGTCTTCCTCCTACGAGCAGTACTTC,CASSLMSSSYEQYF
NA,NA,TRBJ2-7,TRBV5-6,TGTGCCAGCAGCTTTTCCCAACTAGACGAGCAGTACTTC,CASSFSQLDEQYF
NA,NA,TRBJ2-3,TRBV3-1,TGTGCCAGCAGCCAAGTGGATACCCCAGATACGCAGTATTTT,CASSQVDTPDTQYF
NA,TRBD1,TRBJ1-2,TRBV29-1,TGCAGCGCGGATCGACAGGGGGCGGGCTATGGCTACACCTTC,CSADRQGAGYGYTF
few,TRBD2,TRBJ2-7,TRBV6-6,TGTGCCAGCAACGGCGGGAGCAAATACGAGCAGTACTTC,CASNGGSKYEQYF
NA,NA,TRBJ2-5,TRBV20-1,TGCAGTGCTAGGAACCCTGGGGGAGGGGGAGAGACCCAGTACTTC,CSARNPGGGGETQYF
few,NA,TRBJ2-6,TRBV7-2,TGTGCCAGCAGCATACGACAGAGCCCCCCTGGGGCCAACGTCCTGACTTTC,CASSIRQSPPGANVLTF
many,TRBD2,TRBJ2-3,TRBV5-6,TGTGCCAGCAGCCCCCGGGACTACCGTACAGATACGCAGTATTTT,CASSPRDYRTDTQYF
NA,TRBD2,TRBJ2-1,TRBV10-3,TGTGCCACCGAGACTAGCGGGAGGTCTAAAAATGAGCAGTTCTTC,CATETSGRSKNEQFF
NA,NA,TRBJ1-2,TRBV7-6,TGTGCCAGCAGCTTAGGGGGTGCTGGGGAGAATGGCTACACCTTC,CASSLGGAGENGYTF
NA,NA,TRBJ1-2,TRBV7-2,TGTGCCAGCAGCTTAGTCCCCAACGGGGGGACCGATGGCTACACCTTC,CASSLVPNGGTDGYTF
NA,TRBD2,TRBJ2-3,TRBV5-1,TGCGCCAGCAGCATAGCGGGAGGGGGACCGGCAGATACGCAGTATTTT,CASSIAGGGPADTQYF
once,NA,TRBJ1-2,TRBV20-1,TGCAGTGCCAGACAGCAGCTTAACTATGGCTACACCTTC,CSARQQLNYGYTF
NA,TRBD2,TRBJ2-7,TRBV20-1,TGCAGTGCTAGCCCCCGGCCAAACCATCCTAGCGGCTCGATCTACGAGCAGTACTTC,CSASPRPNHPSGSIYEQYF
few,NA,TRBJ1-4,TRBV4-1,TGCGCCAGCAGCCAAGATTCCGATTCAAAACTGTTTTTT,CASSQDSDSKLFF
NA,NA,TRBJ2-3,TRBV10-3,TGTGCCATCAGTGAGTCGTGGAGTAGGGATACGCAGTATTTT,CAISESWSRDTQYF
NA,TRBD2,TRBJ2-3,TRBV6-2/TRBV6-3,TGTGCCAGCAGCCTACTAGCGCCATCCAGGCAGTATTTT,CASSLLAPSRQYF
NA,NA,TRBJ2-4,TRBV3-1,TGTGCCAGCAGCCAGATGCTAGTTCCCAAAAACATTCAGTACTTC,CASSQMLVPKNIQYF
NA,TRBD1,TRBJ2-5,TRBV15,TGTGCCACCAAACCCTCAGGGGGCCGGGGAGAGACCCAGTACTTC,CATKPSGGRGETQYF
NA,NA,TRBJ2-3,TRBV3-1,TGTGCCAGCAGCGGGAAACTAAACCCTAGCACAGCTACGCAGTATTTT,CASSGKLNPSTATQYF
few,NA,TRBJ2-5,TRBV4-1,TGCGCCAGCAGCCAACTGGTACGGCGAAAGGGGGAGACCCAGTACTTC,CASSQLVRRKGETQYF
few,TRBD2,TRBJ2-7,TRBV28,TGTGCCAGCAGTTCCCTCCTAATTGAGCGGGAGCGCGAGCAGTACTTC,CASSSLLIEREREQYF
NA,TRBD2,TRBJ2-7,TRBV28,TGTGCCAGCAGTCCTGTGGGGGAGACTAGCGGGAGGTTTCACGAGCAGTACTTC,CASSPVGETSGRFHEQYF
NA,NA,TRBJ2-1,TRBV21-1,TGTGCCAGCAGCAAAGTGTGCGGGAGGGCTCGGTCTGGTGAGCAGTTCTTC,CASSKVCGRARSGEQFF
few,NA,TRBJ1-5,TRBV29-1,TGCAGCGTTGTTTGGGGCAATCAGCCCCAGCATTTT,CSVVWGNQPQHF
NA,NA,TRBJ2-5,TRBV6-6,TGTGCCAGCAGTTACTCGAACCTGGAGCAGTACTTC,CASSYSNLEQYF
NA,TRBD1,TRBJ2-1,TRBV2,TGTGCCAGCAGTCTGACAGGGGGGAACAATGAGCAGTTCTTC,CASSLTGGNNEQFF
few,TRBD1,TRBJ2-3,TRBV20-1,TGCAGTGCTAGTTTCGGGACAGGGGACCCGCGCACAGATACGCAGTATTTT,CSASFGTGDPRTDTQYF
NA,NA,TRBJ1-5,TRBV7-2,TGTGCCAGCAGTTTTCACCTCCAAGGTCAGCCCCAGCATTTT,CASSFHLQGQPQHF
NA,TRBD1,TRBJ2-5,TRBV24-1,TGTGCCACCAGTGGTCCTGGAGGTCAGGGGGCTTGGGAGACCCAGTACTTC,CATSGPGGQGAWETQYF
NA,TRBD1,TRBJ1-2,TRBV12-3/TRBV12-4,TGTGCCAGCAGTTTATGGGACAGGGACTATGGCTACACCTTC,CASSLWDRDYGYTF
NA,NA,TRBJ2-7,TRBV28,TGTGCCACCGGGGACATCCCCTACGAGCAGTACTTC,CATGDIPYEQYF
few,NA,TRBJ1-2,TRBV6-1,TGTGCCAGCAGTGAGGGCAGGGTACCGGGCTACACCTTC,CASSEGRVPGYTF
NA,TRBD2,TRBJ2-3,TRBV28,TGTGCCAGCGTTCCGGGGGGGTGGACAGATACGCAGTATTTT,CASVPGGWTDTQYF
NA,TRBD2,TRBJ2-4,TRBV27,TGTGCCAGCAGCCCAGGACTAGCGGGAATAGAAAACATTCAGTACTTC,CASSPGLAGIENIQYF
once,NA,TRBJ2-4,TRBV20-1,TGCAGTGCTCCCAGGGAATCGATAAGCAACATTCAGTACTTC,CSAPRESISNIQYF
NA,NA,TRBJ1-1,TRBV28,TGTGCCAGCAGTTTCATGAACACTGAAGCTTTCTTT,CASSFMNTEAFF
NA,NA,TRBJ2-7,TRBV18,TGTGCCAGCTCCCCCGGGATTAGCGAGTCAAAAGCCTACGAGCAGTACTTC,CASSPGISESKAYEQYF
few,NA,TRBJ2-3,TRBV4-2,TGTGCCAGCAGCCATGCCGTACGGAGGGCCACAGATACGCAGTATTTT,CASSHAVRRATDTQYF